This is a list of T cell receptor beta chains from one sample in a study of CD8 T cells in ankylosing spondylitis. Each CDR3 protein gets one entry after TCRdb re-called the 5' RACE reads with MiXCR. The table has 250,000 to 300,000 distinct CDR3 sequences, 20% seen once. Sequenced sample: blood, either unsorted or a sorted T cell fraction (not recorded which). All receptors derive from a male donor with ankylosing spondylitis or in good health (not recorded which). CDR3s leave out the opening cysteine and the closing phenylalanine or tryptophan.

V: TRBV20-1
length: 14
J: TRBJ2-1
CDR3: SVPPWPSGPNNEQF

V: TRBV2
length: 11
J: TRBJ2-1
CDR3: ASRSGNTNEQF

V: TRBV25-1
length: 11
J: TRBJ1-1
CDR3: ASAERGSTEAF

V: TRBV27
length: 12
J: TRBJ1-1
CDR3: ASNFRRQNTEAF

V: TRBV12-3/TRBV12-4
length: 11
J: TRBJ1-5
CDR3: ASSRDNNQPQH

V: TRBV5-1
length: 14
J: TRBJ2-5
CDR3: ASSMVLAGVQETQY

V: TRBV10-3
length: 10
J: TRBJ2-3
CDR3: AIRSDTDTQY

V: TRBV5-4
length: 15
J: TRBJ1-1
CDR3: ASSPWGAREVNTEAF

V: TRBV12-3/TRBV12-4
length: 15
J: TRBJ2-1
CDR3: ASSPTTSGSAYNEQF

V: TRBV12-3/TRBV12-4
length: 13
J: TRBJ2-5
CDR3: ASSARRAGGETQY

V: TRBV3-1
length: 11
J: TRBJ1-4
CDR3: ASSQPDGEKLF

V: TRBV6-5
length: 13
J: TRBJ1-1
CDR3: ASSFVGRQGTEAF

V: TRBV12-3/TRBV12-4
length: 15
J: TRBJ1-5
CDR3: ASSLGLGGASNQPQH

V: TRBV27
length: 12
J: TRBJ2-2
CDR3: ASRTMSVAGELF

V: TRBV28
length: 12
J: TRBJ2-1
CDR3: ASSFSPGDYEQF

V: TRBV7-9
length: 12
J: TRBJ2-3
CDR3: ASSLLAETDTQY

V: TRBV6-1
length: 12
J: TRBJ2-1
CDR3: ASSELAGPNEQF

V: TRBV27
length: 12
J: TRBJ2-2
CDR3: ASSNRGTTGELF

V: TRBV18
length: 13
J: TRBJ2-2
CDR3: ASSPSLHGTGELF

V: TRBV5-1
length: 11
J: TRBJ2-3
CDR3: ASSFSEGDTQY

V: TRBV18
length: 16
J: TRBJ2-2
CDR3: ASSPQPPGQGNTGELF

V: TRBV21-1
length: 6
J: TRBJ1-3
CDR3: ASSRLG

V: TRBV9
length: 12
J: TRBJ2-5
CDR3: ASSVTSGSETQY

V: TRBV6-5
length: 17
J: TRBJ1-1
CDR3: ASSYSMWSQKHTNTEAF

V: TRBV20-1
length: 13
J: TRBJ2-3
CDR3: SARDRVRGTDTQY

V: TRBV20-1
length: 12
J: TRBJ1-1
CDR3: SASPMDRVDEAF

V: TRBV12-3/TRBV12-4
length: 15
J: TRBJ2-5
CDR3: ASSLKRLTSGGETQY

V: TRBV29-1
length: 12
J: TRBJ2-4
CDR3: SPRRILTKNIQY

V: TRBV21-1
length: 13
J: TRBJ1-6
CDR3: ASSKVGGRDSPLH

V: TRBV5-6
length: 11
J: TRBJ1-4
CDR3: ASSSGGGEKLF

V: TRBV5-1
length: 14
J: TRBJ2-3
CDR3: ASSLGGTTSTDTQY

V: TRBV6-1
length: 13
J: TRBJ2-1
CDR3: ASSQGTASYNEQF

V: TRBV6-5
length: 13
J: TRBJ1-1
CDR3: ASSYNGGSNTEAF

V: TRBV5-1
length: 12
J: TRBJ1-2
CDR3: VSSFNGRDYGYT

V: TRBV5-1
length: 17
J: TRBJ2-2
CDR3: ASSLAPRPQRDNTGELF

V: TRBV13
length: 13
J: TRBJ1-4
CDR3: ASSRRTGRNEKLF

V: TRBV6-1
length: 14
J: TRBJ2-5
CDR3: ASSEQTASTQETQY

V: TRBV6-1
length: 12
J: TRBJ2-1
CDR3: ASSELAGYNEQF

V: TRBV5-1
length: 14
J: TRBJ1-1
CDR3: ASSLMGPGANTEAF

V: TRBV5-4
length: 13
J: TRBJ2-3
CDR3: ASSLGPGAADTQY

V: TRBV20-1
length: 13
J: TRBJ2-3
CDR3: SAGEGEHSTDTQY

V: TRBV19
length: 12
J: TRBJ2-2
CDR3: ASSFDSRTGELF

V: TRBV3-1
length: 17
J: TRBJ2-3
CDR3: ASSPKGLAGGPGTDTQY

V: TRBV5-1
length: 12
J: TRBJ1-6
CDR3: ASSPWSYNSPLH

V: TRBV7-2
length: 13
J: TRBJ1-3
CDR3: ASSFRDRAGNTIY

V: TRBV5-5
length: 13
J: TRBJ2-2
CDR3: ASSLVRTNTGELF

V: TRBV4-2
length: 12
J: TRBJ1-1
CDR3: ASSQDVESAEAF

V: TRBV10-3
length: 10
J: TRBJ2-2
CDR3: AIRGPTGELF

V: TRBV29-1
length: 10
J: TRBJ1-2
CDR3: SVLEGSNGYT

V: TRBV12-3/TRBV12-4
length: 15
J: TRBJ1-1
CDR3: ASSSTGAGGAYTEAF

V: TRBV20-1
length: 10
J: TRBJ1-2
CDR3: SARVLAYGYT

V: TRBV19
length: 14
J: TRBJ2-5
CDR3: ASSIDIGRRQETQY

V: TRBV27
length: 16
J: TRBJ2-4
CDR3: ASSLSTGGRGTKNIQY

V: TRBV5-1
length: 12
J: TRBJ2-3
CDR3: ASSRGYSTDTQY